This T cell receptor beta chain was profiled in a study of cytomegalovirus exposure and HLA in healthy donors (dated by TCRdb to 2017 to 2019). For context, the study as a whole: According to an earlier analysis of a few hundred of the donors, 150 million to 200 million T cells yielded 90 million to 130 million unique TCR beta sequences and approximately 300 Gb of sequence data. An early release covering roughly 640 HLA-typed donors comprised about 300 gigabases of sequencing data and 85 million or so unique TCR sequences. Among the approximately 400 genotyped donors, approximately 82% belonged to the genetic ancestry cluster associated with self-reported Caucasian donors. The study aimed to test whether cataloging public T cell receptors could reveal signatures of past pathogen exposure. Using immunosequencing, the study profiled T cell repertoires from fewer than 850 subjects and related those repertoires to cytomegalovirus serostatus. In addition to the first cohort of 650 to 750 subjects, a separate validation cohort of approximately 130 different subjects was used. To predict cytomegalovirus infection status, the study brought together high-throughput TCR immunosequencing, statistical association of individual TCRs with disease status, and machine learning. In a later analysis, previously published TCR beta repertoires from 500 to 750 donors were re-analyzed and high-resolution HLA genotyping was added so that TCR occurrence patterns could be studied. In the later analysis, no new phenotypic data were used to find candidate immune exposures; instead, reliance was placed on TCR beta sequences and their occurrence across donors. An earlier analysis of 587 of the donors used high-throughput TCR beta sequencing to judge whether each TCR beta V gene segment behaved as functional or pseudogenic. Alongside the repertoire data, information on donor age, sex, ethnicity and CMV serostatus was compiled. Genome-wide SNP genotypes for about three fifths of the roughly 670 donors were used in a later genetic analysis, which treated that subset as a discovery cohort. All discovery cohort repertoires had been generated using a single sequencing platform. Class I and class II HLA loci were covered by the typing at four-digit resolution. Typing coverage varied by locus: about 629-630 donors for A, B, C, DRB1 and DQB1; approximately 500 for DQA1; more than 600 for DPA1; approximately 470 for DPB1. Because of strong linkage in the cohort, roughly five DR-DQ haplotypes were treated as single units for association and clustering. Among some 400 genotyped donors of the cohort, an average of around 240,000 unique TCR beta nucleotide sequences were sequenced per donor, around 20% of them non-productive.

Library generation was performed with the immunoSEQ multiplex PCR assay. The multiplex PCR relied on a mix of 60 forward primers for TCR Vbeta segments and 13 reverse primers for TCR Jbeta segments. The CDR3 region of rearranged TCR beta genes was amplified from genomic DNA with a multiplex PCR assay. Amplified TCR beta libraries were sequenced as 87-base-pair reads on the Illumina HiSeq System. In the paper's pipeline: In a later analysis, 70 million to 95 million unique TCR beta chains were counted across the 650 to 700 repertoires, and roughly 11 million of these chains were shared by at least two donors. Raw reads were error-corrected and collapsed into unique sequences by a nearest-neighbor algorithm in which closely related sequences were merged to remove PCR and sequencing errors. V, D and J gene segments were assigned by aligning CDR3 sequences to IMGT reference sequences. For a sequence to be retained, a match of at least six nucleotides was required to both a V gene segment and a J gene segment. A rearrangement was called productive if the CDR3 had no stop codons and remained in frame with V and J, and every other rearrangement was called non-productive. CDR3 was defined according to IMGT convention as the region running from the second conserved V-encoded cysteine to the conserved J-encoded phenylalanine. Sequences without an unambiguous match to a single V gene segment were excluded from the earlier analysis of 587 of the donors. In an earlier analysis of 587 of the donors, V segments were called functional above 56.7% productive rearrangements and were called segregating when the between-donor standard deviation exceeded 5%. A statistical classification framework was built to diagnose cytomegalovirus status from the catalog of TCR beta chain sequences. V and J gene assignment, in a later analysis, came from comparing TCR nucleotide sequences with IMGT/GENE-DB human TR gene sequences. Using the TCRdist pipeline, a later analysis assigned CDR3 sequences along with most-parsimonious VDJ recombination scenarios. In a later analysis, every TCR beta chain was defined by the combination of its CDR3 amino acid sequence and its V-gene family, and reads without a unique V-gene family were dropped. In a later analysis, approximately 590 highly shared, low-generation-probability nucleotide sequences were removed to address suspected cross-contamination and a sequencing artifact. A later analysis calculated a clonal expansion index for each public chain from normalized within-repertoire ranks of inferred template counts. In a later analysis, generation probabilities were computed with a VDJ recombination model fitted to out-of-frame rearrangements, and the resulting probabilities were checked against IGoR. In a later analysis, TCR-TCR, TCR-HLA and TCR-CMV co-occurrence was scored with hypergeometric tests, and a repertoire-size bias correction was applied to TCR pairs. In a later analysis, false discovery rates were estimated by permuting HLA or CMV assignments 20 times. In a later analysis, co-occurring TCRs were grouped using DBSCAN, and TCRdist sequence similarity was added for clustering within HLA-allele-positive subsets. Co-occurrence clustering excluded repertoires with fewer than 30,000 or more than 120,000 public chains, plus five with anomalous nucleotide sharing. TCRdb stores this immuneACCESS table with in-frame sequences only. Part of the clones is absent; in the studies checked, under half of the shortfall reflects unresolved V genes, and no reason is known for the rest. V and J calls and clone size are those listed in that table; D and trimming were worked out from the DNA. The table held for this sample gives around 160,000 clones. In total, the top ten clones hold around 1.6% of the sample.

Based on the germline V gene, the CDR1 and CDR2 sequences are SGHRS and YFSETQ. Taken from cysteine to phenylalanine, the CDR3 has 14 residues. Only the CDR3 portion is preserved as DNA: 42 bases, with reading frame beginning at the first base. V lost 4 bases and J lost 3 bases; the stretch between them is 11 bases long. In total, about 650 healthy bone marrow donors made up the cohort. All cohort members were sampled while nominally healthy, although unrecorded immune exposures were likely present. The donor was CMV seronegative and belonged to the group of 350 or so seronegative cohort members. A peripheral blood sample was collected from each donor, and TCR beta sequencing was performed on peripheral blood mononuclear cells. Genomic DNA was extracted from the blood cell samples with the Qiagen DNeasy Blood Extraction Kit. The full study reports these points: The authors suggested that the approach could potentially be extended to other disease states and immunological phenotypes. For the cohort, immune exposure information was limited to CMV serostatus. Because HLA typing was missing for some donors at each locus, association tests included only the typed subset. In vitro tests confirmed that three of the cytomegalovirus-associated TCR beta chains recognize cytomegalovirus antigens. Only TCR beta chains were sequenced in this cohort, and the absence of alpha or paired-chain data limited detectable features. Roughly 17 rarely observed V segments, including chromosome 9 orphons, were excluded from the earlier analysis of several hundred of the donors because counts were too low. Correlated functional status among segregating V segments might reflect linkage disequilibrium, but an unknown experimental factor could not be ruled out. Presence/absence analyses assumed roughly uniform sequencing depth across donors, an assumption that may not hold. A later genetic analysis associated a missense DCLRE1C variant with V-gene and J-gene trimming of TCR beta chains, and an independent cohort replicated the association. A later analysis found that most CMV-associated TCR beta chains appeared HLA-restricted, with HLA associations seemingly driven largely by CMV exposure. Most TCR sequences were observed very rarely across donors, whereas some public TCRs were present in many individuals. In a later analysis, several top co-occurrence clusters were reported to appear linked to parvovirus B19, influenza, CMV and Epstein-Barr virus. In a later analysis, 15,000 to 20,000 TCR beta sequences were associated with specific HLA alleles at a false discovery rate of 0.05. Some IMGT-functional V segments, including TRBV6-2 and TRBV6-3, could not be distinguished by the 87-base-pair reads and were therefore excluded. A total of 150 or so TCR beta chains were listed by the study as associated with cytomegalovirus. When HLA alleles, especially DR and DQ, strongly co-occurred, TCR associations were difficult to assign to individual alleles. The sequencing pipeline was judged likely to have produced a cluster of highly shared sequence variants as a technical artifact. A further reported finding was that TCR beta sequences accurately predicted the HLA-A and HLA-B alleles for most subjects in the first cohort. Broadly in line with IMGT annotations, most TCR beta V segments showed up in productive rearrangements about 90% or about 30% of the time in an earlier analysis of a few hundred of the donors. Compared with equally common non-associated chains, HLA-associated TCR beta chains in a later analysis were more clonally expanded and had lower generation probabilities. The classifier was reported to diagnose cytomegalovirus status with high specificity and sensitivity in both the original and validation cohorts. A later analysis found that TCR association rates varied across HLA loci, with DRB1 alleles showing the most associated TCRs and HLA-C alleles the fewest. In a later genetic analysis, fewer N-insertions in productive TCRs were reported among donors in an Asian-associated ancestry cluster than the roughly 700-donor mean.

As to this clone: Its binding antigen is unknown.

The sequencing sample was made of PBMCs. The TCR comes from a woman in her forties or fifties in good health and CMV-seronegative. The sequence joins TRBV5-1 to TRBJ2-1; the D region possibly corresponds to TRBD2 (5 bases align). At the DNA level, the sequence is TGCGCCAGCAGCCAGTCCCGGGACTACAATGAGCAGTTCTTC. The encoded protein is CASSQSRDYNEQFF.